This record concerns one T cell receptor (beta chain) sequence. J was trimmed by 6 bases and V by 5 bases; bases with no gene match: 14. Germline V gene data show CDR1 as SEHNR and CDR2 as FQNEAQ (reference sequence). This CDR3 has 17 amino acids. The data originate from a study of blood T cell repertoires in COVID-19. Across the whole study: PBMCs, B-cell-depleted T cells, or T cells provided the cDNA or gDNA that made up the material.

Produced via immunoSEQ multiplex PCR; TCRdb's table is partial and in-frame only. This table holds a few hundred thousand clones, over 75% found once. Sequenced input: PBMCs or T cells enriched from blood (not recorded which). The chain couples TRBV7-9 to TRBJ2-2; 8 bases are a match to TRBD1. This receptor was identified in a man younger than 40 who had recovered from COVID-19. The CDR3 here is CASSTRQGQGASGELFF. The DNA of the CDR3 is TGTGCCAGCAGCACGAGGCAGGGGCAGGGGGCGTCCGGGGAGCTGTTTTTT.